Below are 20 T cell receptor beta chains sequenced from a single sample in a study of blood T cell repertoires in COVID-19. Only in-frame clones appear in the TCRdb table, and some are missing; sequencing was by immunoSEQ multiplex PCR. The sample records over 60,000 clones, about 88% being singletons. The sample was peripheral blood. The receptors originated from a woman aged 45-59 years with active COVID-19.

This chain links TRBV19 with TRBJ2-3; 10 bases map to TRBD1. CDR3 length equals 15 residues. Per the germline V gene, CDR1 is LNHDA and CDR2 is SQIVND (reference sequence). Trimming removed 10 bases from V and 7 bases from J; junction bases left unmatched: 14. CDR3 nucleotides: TGTGCCACCTCCTCGACAGGGGGCCTACAGCATACGCAGTATTTT. It yields the protein CATSSTGGLQHTQYF.

The genes are TRBV9 and TRBJ2-7, with D perhaps TRBD1 (5 bases). Per the germline V gene, CDR1 is SGDLS and CDR2 is YYNGEE. V lost 0 bases, J lost 7 bases, and 14 bases lay in between. This CDR3 has 14 amino acids. The CDR3 sequence: CASSVGPQGDEQYF. In DNA form, the CDR3 reads TGTGCCAGCAGCGTAGGGCCCCAGGGTGATGAGCAGTACTTC.

V gene TRBV6-5 combines with J gene TRBJ2-7; TRBD1 matches 9 bases. The V gene end was trimmed by 6 bases and the J gene end by 0 bases; junction bases not matched to a gene: 6. Germline CDR1 MNHEY, CDR2 SVGAGI. CDR3 length: 15 residues. The CDR3 DNA reads as TGTGCCAGCAGACGGGACAGGGTAAGCTCCTACGAGCAGTACTTC. This codes for CASRRDRVSSYEQYF.

The chain combines TRBV11-1 with TRBJ2-1, with 10 bases identical to TRBD2. CDR1 and CDR2 (germline): SGHAT, FQDESV (reference sequence). Germline trimming cut 5 bases from V and 8 bases from J; bases unmatched to any gene: 12. The CDR3 sequence is 16 residues long. CDR3 sequence reads: CASSTRTSGLHDEQFF. The DNA for the CDR3 is TGTGCCAGCAGCACCCGGACTAGCGGATTACACGATGAGCAGTTCTTC.

In this sample, this clone turned up a few times. This rearrangement joins TRBV5-1 to TRBJ1-6, with 7 bases identical to TRBD1. CDR1 SGHRS and CDR2 YFSETQ come from the germline V gene. With V trimmed by 2 bases and J by 7 bases, 3 bases remained unmatched. The CDR3 contains 14 residues. The CDR3 here is CASSFTGVNSPLHF. In nucleotides, the CDR3 is TGCGCCAGCAGCTTCACAGGGGTAAATTCACCCCTCCACTTT. Supplemented by reference TRBV5-1 and TRBJ1-6, the full variable domain reads KAGVTQTPRYLIKTRGQQVTLSCSPISGHRSVSWYQQTPGQGLQFLFEYFSETQRNKGNFPGRFSGRQFSNSRSEMNVSTLELGDSALYLCASSFTGVNSPLHFGNGTRLTVT.

The rearrangement uses TRBV6-5 and TRBJ1-6; perhaps TRBD1 as D (6 bases). The V gene lost 2 bases and the J gene lost 0 bases, with 8 bases spanning the gap. This CDR3 is 16 amino acids long. Germline V gene sequence: CDR1 MNHEY, CDR2 SVGAGI. CDR3 sequence: CASSYQGSSYNSPLHF. For the CDR3, the DNA is TGTGCCAGCAGTTACCAGGGGAGCTCCTATAATTCACCCCTCCACTTT.

The V and J genes are TRBV27 and TRBJ2-2; possibly TRBD2 for D (6 bases). CDR3 length: 21 residues. Germline CDR1 reads MNHEY; CDR2 reads SMNVEV (reference sequence). V shed 3 bases and J shed 6 bases, with 32 bases lying between them. CDR3 sequence (DNA): TGTGCCAGCAGTTTTTTACAAGCAGTTACCCACAGCGCCGGAGGGGCCGGGGAGCTGTTTTTT. As protein: CASSFLQAVTHSAGGAGELFF.

The V and J genes are TRBV18 and TRBJ1-5; D perhaps matches TRBD1 (5 bases). The V gene's germline CDR1 is KGHSH and CDR2 LQKENI. This CDR3 contains 17 residues. V was pared by 2 bases and J by 6 bases, with 20 bases between. This CDR3 is CASSPTSSGLRAQPQHF. As DNA, the CDR3 is TGTGCCAGCTCACCAACCAGTTCAGGGCTTCGTGCTCAGCCCCAGCATTTT.

The table lists this clone with a count of one. This chain joins TRBV4-1 and TRBJ2-7; 8 bases map to TRBD1. CDR1 is MGHRA, CDR2 YSYEKL, per germline. Unmatched junction bases numbered 14, after V lost 5 bases and J lost 2 bases. The CDR3 is 17 residues long. The CDR3 sequence is CASSESDGTGSTYEQYF. The CDR3 region has the DNA TGCGCCAGCAGCGAATCTGACGGGACAGGATCGACCTACGAGCAGTACTTC.

This clone has a single count. The CDR3 loop is CASSQGVKTQYF. CDR3 DNA: TGTGCCAGCAGCCAAGGCGTTAAGACCCAGTACTTC. This chain links TRBV3-1 (or the pseudogene TRBV3-2) with TRBJ2-5; D is ambiguous. The CDR3 loop spans 12 amino acids. Germline V gene data show CDR1 as LGHDT and CDR2 as YNNKEL (reference sequence). Trimming left V 1 base short and J 6 bases short, with 6 bases between.

Notes on this clone: The sample has other DNA sequences that encode this CDR3 too. The V gene is TRBV19, the J gene TRBJ2-7; D unclear. CDR1 and CDR2 (germline): LNHDA, SQIVND (reference sequence). The CDR3 totals 11 residues. V lost 5 bases and J 1 base, leaving 3 bases between the germline ends. As DNA, the CDR3 is TGTGCCAGTAGTTCGTCCTACGAGCAGTACTTC. This codes for CASSSSYEQYF.

In its sample, this clone was seen a few times. DNA for the CDR3: TGTGCCAGCAGCCTCGGGACACCCTCTGGAAACACCATATATTTT. Translating it yields CASSLGTPSGNTIYF. This chain uses TRBV7-8 with TRBJ1-3; a possible D gene is TRBD1 (6 bases). This CDR3 is built from 15 residues. V was shortened by 5 bases and J by 0 bases, with 11 bases between the two germline ends. Per germline, CDR1 SGHVS and CDR2 FQNEAQ.

About this clone itself: Mismatch with germline at one junction end may stem from a read error. The rearrangement uses TRBV18 and TRBJ2-3; 8 bases match TRBD2. CDR3 length: 12 amino acids. Germline CDR1 KGHSH, CDR2 LQKENI. The CDR3 coding sequence is TGTGCCAGCTCACCACGGGACCTAGCGGGCCCCTTT. It specifies CASSPRDLAGPF.

In this sample, this clone turned up once. The chain recombines TRBV18 with TRBJ2-3, with 8 bases that match TRBD1. The ends lost 0 bases at V and 1 base at J; junction bases unmatched: 3. The CDR3 length is 16 residues. Germline CDR1 reads KGHSH; CDR2 reads LQKENI. The CDR3 nucleotides read TGTGCCAGCTCACCACCGAGGGGACAGGGCACAGATACGCAGTATTTT. This codes for CASSPPRGQGTDTQYF.

The V gene is TRBV30, the J gene TRBJ1-6; 8 bases align to TRBD1. Trimming removed 2 bases from V and 8 bases from J; junction bases left unmatched: 8. Germline CDR1 and CDR2: GTSNPN and SVGIG (reference sequence). The length of the CDR3 is 15 residues. The CDR3 DNA reads as TGTGCCTGGAGTAGAGGACAGGGTGTGTATTCACCCCTCCACTTT. This encodes CAWSRGQGVYSPLHF.

This chain links TRBV9 with TRBJ2-3, with a weak D call TRBD2 (5 bases). Trimming took 3 bases from V and 8 from J, leaving 25 bases between them. The CDR3 is made up of 17 amino acids. From germline, CDR1 is SGDLS and CDR2 YYNGEE. The CDR3 sequence: CASSARPGTDGGGTQYF. CDR3 sequence (DNA): TGTGCCAGCAGCGCCCGCCCGGGCACAGATGGCGGAGGTACGCAGTATTTT.

This chain links TRBV15 with TRBJ2-1, with a tentative D call TRBD2 (6 bases). With 3 bases removed from V and 2 bases from J, the gap between germline ends came to 17 bases. The length of the CDR3 is 17 residues. From germline, CDR1 is LNHNV and CDR2 YYDKDF (reference sequence). DNA of the CDR3: TGTGCCACCAGCAGCTCCAAGCGGGCGCAGACCTACAATGAGCAGTTCTTC. It specifies CATSSSKRAQTYNEQFF.

This sequence joins TRBV9 and TRBJ2-2, with D tentatively TRBD2 (7 bases). V lost 4 bases and J lost 2, with 15 bases in between. The CDR3 length is 16 residues. Germline-derived CDR1 and CDR2 are SGDLS and YYNGEE. In DNA form, the CDR3 reads TGTGCCAGCAGCCTCCGAGGGGGACTAAACACCGGGGAGCTGTTTTTT. This gives the protein CASSLRGGLNTGELFF. Combining the CDR3 with reference TRBV9 and TRBJ2-2 gives the whole variable domain DSGVTQTPKHLITATGQRVTLRCSPRSGDLSVYWYQQSLDQGLQFLIQYYNGEERAKGNILERFSAQQFPDLHSELNLSSLELGDSALYFCASSLRGGLNTGELFFGEGSRLTVL.

The rearrangement joins TRBV28 to TRBJ2-5, with TRBD1 matching 7 bases. Germline CDR1 is MDHEN and CDR2 is SYDVKM. V shed 4 bases and J 2 bases; nucleotides not matched to a gene: 4. The CDR3 totals 14 residues. The CDR3 DNA is TGTGCCAGCAGTTCCAGGGGACAGCAAGAGACCCAGTACTTC. This sequence encodes CASSSRGQQETQYF.

The chain couples TRBV10-1 to TRBJ2-3; 9 bases line up with TRBD2. Per germline, CDR1 WNHNN and CDR2 SYGVQD (reference sequence). The CDR3 is 16 residues long. The V segment lost 0 bases and the J segment 3 bases; nucleotides outside the gene matches: 4. The CDR3: CASSESLAGRTDTQYF. The CDR3 nucleotides read TGCGCCAGCAGTGAGTCCCTAGCGGGAAGGACAGATACGCAGTATTTT.